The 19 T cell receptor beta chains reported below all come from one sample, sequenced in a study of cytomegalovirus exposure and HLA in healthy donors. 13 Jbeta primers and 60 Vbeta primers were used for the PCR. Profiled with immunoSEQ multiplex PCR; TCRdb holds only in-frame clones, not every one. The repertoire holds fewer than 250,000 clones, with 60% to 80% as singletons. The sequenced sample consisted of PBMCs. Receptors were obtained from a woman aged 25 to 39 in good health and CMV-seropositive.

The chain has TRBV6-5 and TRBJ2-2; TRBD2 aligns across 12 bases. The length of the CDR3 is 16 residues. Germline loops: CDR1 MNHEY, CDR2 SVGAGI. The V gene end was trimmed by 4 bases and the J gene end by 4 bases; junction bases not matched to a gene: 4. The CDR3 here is CASSFVLAGGTGELFF. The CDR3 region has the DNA TGTGCCAGCAGTTTCGTACTAGCGGGAGGCACCGGGGAGCTGTTTTTT.

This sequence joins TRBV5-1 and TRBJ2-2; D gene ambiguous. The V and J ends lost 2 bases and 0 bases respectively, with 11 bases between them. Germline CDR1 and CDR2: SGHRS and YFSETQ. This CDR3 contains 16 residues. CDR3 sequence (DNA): TGCGCCAGCAGCTTTTTTGGGCAGACGAACACCGGGGAGCTGTTTTTT. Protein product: CASSFFGQTNTGELFF.

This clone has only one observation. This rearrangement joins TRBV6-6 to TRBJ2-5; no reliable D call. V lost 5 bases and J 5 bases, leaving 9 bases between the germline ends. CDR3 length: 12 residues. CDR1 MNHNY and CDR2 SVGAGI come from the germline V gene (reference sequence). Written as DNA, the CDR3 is TGTGCCAGCAGTCTCCTCGGTGAGACCCAGTACTTC. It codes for CASSLLGETQYF.

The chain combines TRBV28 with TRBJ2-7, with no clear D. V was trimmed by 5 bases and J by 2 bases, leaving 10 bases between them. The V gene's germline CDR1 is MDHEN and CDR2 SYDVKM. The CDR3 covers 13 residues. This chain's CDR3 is CASSSGPAYEQYF. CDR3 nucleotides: TGTGCCAGCAGTAGTGGGCCAGCCTACGAGCAGTACTTC. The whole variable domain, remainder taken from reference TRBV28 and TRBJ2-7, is DVKVTQSSRYLVKRTGEKVFLECVQDMDHENMFWYRQDPGLGLRLIYFSYDVKMKEKGDIPEGYSVSREKKERFSLILESASTNQTSMYLCASSSGPAYEQYFGPGTRLTVT.

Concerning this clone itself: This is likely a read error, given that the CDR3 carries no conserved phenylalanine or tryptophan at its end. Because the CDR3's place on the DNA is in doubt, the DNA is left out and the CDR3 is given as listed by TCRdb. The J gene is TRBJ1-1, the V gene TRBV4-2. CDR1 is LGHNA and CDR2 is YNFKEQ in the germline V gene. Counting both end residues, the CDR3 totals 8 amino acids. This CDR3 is CASSQESS.

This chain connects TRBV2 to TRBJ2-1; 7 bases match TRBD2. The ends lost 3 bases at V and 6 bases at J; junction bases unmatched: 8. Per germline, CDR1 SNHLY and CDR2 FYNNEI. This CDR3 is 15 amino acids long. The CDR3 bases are TGTGCCAGCAGTGAGTCTGGCGGGAGTGGCAATGAGCAGTTCTTC. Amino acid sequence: CASSESGGSGNEQFF.

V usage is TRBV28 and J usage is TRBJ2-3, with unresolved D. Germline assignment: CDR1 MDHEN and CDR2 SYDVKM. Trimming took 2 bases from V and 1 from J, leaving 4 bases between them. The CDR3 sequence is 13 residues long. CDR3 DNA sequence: TGTGCCAGCAGTTTACAGGGCACAGATACGCAGTATTTT. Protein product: CASSLQGTDTQYF.

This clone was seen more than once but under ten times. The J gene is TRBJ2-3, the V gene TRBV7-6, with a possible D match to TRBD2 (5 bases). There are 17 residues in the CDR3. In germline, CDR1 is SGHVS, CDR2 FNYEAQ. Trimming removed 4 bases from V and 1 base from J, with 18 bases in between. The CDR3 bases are TGTGCCAGCAGCTCATGGACTGCCCTAGATGGCACAGATACGCAGTATTTT. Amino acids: CASSSWTALDGTDTQYF.

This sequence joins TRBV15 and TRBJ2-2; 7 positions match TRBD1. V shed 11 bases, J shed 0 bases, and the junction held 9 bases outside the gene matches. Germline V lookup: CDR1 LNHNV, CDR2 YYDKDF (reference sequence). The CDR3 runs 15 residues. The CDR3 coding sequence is TGTGCCGTTGTCCCGGGACAGTCGAACACCGGGGAGCTGTTTTTT. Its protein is CAVVPGQSNTGELFF.

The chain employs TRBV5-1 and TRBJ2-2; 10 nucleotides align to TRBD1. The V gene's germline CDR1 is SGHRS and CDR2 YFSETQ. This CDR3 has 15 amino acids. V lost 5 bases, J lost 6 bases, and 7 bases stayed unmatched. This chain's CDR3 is CASSADRGQSGELFF. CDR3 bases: TGCGCCAGCAGTGCTGACAGGGGGCAATCCGGGGAGCTGTTTTTT.

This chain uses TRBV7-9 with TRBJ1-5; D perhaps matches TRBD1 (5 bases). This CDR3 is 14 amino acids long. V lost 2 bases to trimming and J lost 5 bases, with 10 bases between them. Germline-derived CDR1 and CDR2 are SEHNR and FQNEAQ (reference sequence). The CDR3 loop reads CASSLPGWDQPQHF. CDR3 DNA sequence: TGTGCCAGCAGCTTACCAGGGTGGGATCAGCCCCAGCATTTT.

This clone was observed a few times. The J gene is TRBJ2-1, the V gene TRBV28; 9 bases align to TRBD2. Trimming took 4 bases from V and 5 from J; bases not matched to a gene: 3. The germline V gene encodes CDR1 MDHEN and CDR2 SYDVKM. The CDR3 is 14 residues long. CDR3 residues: CASSSRLADNEQFF. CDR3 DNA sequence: TGTGCCAGCAGTTCCCGACTAGCGGACAATGAGCAGTTCTTC.

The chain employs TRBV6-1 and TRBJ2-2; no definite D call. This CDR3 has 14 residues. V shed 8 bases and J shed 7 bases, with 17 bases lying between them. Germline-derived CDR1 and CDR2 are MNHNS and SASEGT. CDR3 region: CASVKQTRNGELFF. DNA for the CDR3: TGTGCCAGCGTGAAACAAACGAGGAACGGGGAGCTGTTTTTT.

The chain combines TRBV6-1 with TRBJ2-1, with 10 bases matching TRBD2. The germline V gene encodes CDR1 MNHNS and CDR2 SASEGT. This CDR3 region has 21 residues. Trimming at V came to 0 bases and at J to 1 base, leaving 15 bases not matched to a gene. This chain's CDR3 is CASSEARLAGEVLESYNEQFF. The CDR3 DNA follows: TGTGCCAGCAGTGAAGCGCGCCTAGCGGGAGAAGTGTTGGAGTCCTACAATGAGCAGTTCTTC.

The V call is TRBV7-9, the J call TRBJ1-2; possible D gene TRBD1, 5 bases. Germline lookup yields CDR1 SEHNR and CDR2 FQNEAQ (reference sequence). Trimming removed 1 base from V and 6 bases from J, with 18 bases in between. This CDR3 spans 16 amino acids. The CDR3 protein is CASSLVLGMETDGYTF. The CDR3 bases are TGTGCCAGCAGCTTAGTGTTGGGGATGGAGACAGATGGCTACACCTTC.

In DNA, the CDR3 is TGTGCCAGCAGTACCTCAGCGGGAGTTAACATTCAGTACTTC. The encoded protein is CASSTSAGVNIQYF. The V gene is TRBV28, the J gene TRBJ2-4, with TRBD2 matching over 8 bases. The V gene's germline CDR1 is MDHEN and CDR2 SYDVKM. Trimming removed 5 bases from V and 7 bases from J; junction bases left unmatched: 7. The CDR3 is 14 amino acids.

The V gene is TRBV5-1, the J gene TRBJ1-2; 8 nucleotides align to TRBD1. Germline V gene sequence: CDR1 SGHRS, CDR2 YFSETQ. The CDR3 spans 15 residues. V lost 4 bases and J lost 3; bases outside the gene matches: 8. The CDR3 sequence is CASSPQLQGDYGYTF. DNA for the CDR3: TGCGCCAGCAGCCCGCAGCTACAGGGGGACTATGGCTACACCTTC.

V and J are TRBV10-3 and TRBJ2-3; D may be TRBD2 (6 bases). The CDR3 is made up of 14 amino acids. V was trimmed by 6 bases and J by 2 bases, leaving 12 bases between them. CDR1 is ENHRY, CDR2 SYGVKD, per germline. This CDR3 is CAIRSGSFTDTQYF. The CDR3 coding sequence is TGTGCCATCAGGAGCGGGTCGTTCACAGATACGCAGTATTTT.

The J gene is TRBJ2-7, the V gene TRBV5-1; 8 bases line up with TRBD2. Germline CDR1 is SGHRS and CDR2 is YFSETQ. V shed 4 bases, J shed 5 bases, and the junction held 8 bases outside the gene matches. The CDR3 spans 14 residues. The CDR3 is CASSPKRERDEQYF. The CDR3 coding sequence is TGCGCCAGCAGCCCGAAGCGGGAGAGGGACGAGCAGTACTTC.